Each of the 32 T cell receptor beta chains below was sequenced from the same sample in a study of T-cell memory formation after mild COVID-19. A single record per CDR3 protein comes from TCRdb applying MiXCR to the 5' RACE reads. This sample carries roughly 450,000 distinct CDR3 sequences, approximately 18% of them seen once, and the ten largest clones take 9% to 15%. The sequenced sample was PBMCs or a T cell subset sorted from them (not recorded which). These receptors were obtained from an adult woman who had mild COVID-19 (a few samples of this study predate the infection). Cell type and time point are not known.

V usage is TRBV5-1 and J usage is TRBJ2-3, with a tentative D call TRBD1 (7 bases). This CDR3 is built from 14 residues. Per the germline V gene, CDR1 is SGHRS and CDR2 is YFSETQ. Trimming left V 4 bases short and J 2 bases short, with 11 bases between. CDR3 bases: TGCGCCAGCAGCGCGGGACAGCACACAGATACGCAGTATTTT. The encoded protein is CASSAGQHTDTQYF.

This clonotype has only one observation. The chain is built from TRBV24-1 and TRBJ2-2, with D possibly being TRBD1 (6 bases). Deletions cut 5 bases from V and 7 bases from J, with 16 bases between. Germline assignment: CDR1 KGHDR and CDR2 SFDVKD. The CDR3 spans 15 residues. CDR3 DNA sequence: TGTGCCACCAGTGCGGACGACACAGGGATCGGGGAGCTGTTTTTT. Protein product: CATSADDTGIGELFF.

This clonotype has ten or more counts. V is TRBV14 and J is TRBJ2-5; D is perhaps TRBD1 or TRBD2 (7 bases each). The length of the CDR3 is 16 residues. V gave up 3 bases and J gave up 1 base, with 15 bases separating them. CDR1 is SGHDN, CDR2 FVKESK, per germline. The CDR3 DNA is TGTGCCAGCAGCCAGGGAAGCGGGACAGTCCAAGAGACCCAGTACTTC. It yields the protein CASSQGSGTVQETQYF.

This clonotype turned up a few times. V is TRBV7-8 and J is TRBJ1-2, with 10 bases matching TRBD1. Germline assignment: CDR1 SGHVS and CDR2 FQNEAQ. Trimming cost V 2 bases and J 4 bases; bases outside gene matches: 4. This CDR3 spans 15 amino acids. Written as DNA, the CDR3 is TGTGCCAGCAGCTTAAGGGACAGGGGCCTCTATGGCTACACCTTC. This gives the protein CASSLRDRGLYGYTF.

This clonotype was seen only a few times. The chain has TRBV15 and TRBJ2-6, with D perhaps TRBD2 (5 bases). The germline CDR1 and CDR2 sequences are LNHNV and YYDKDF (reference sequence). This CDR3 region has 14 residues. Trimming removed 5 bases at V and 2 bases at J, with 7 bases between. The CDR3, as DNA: TGTGCCACCAGCCGGGGTGCTGGGGCCAACGTCCTGACTTTC. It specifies CATSRGAGANVLTF.

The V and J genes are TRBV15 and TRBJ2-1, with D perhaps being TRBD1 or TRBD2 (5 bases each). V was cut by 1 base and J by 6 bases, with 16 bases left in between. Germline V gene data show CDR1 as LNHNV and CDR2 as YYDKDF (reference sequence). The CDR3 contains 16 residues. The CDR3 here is CATSRGDPRDGNEQFF. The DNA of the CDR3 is TGTGCCACCAGCAGAGGGGACCCGAGGGACGGCAATGAGCAGTTCTTC.

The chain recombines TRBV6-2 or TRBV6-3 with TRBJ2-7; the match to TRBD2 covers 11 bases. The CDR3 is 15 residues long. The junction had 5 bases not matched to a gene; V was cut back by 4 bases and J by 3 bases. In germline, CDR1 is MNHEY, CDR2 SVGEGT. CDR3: CASSFGTSGSYEQYF. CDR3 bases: TGTGCCAGCAGTTTCGGGACTAGCGGCAGCTACGAGCAGTACTTC.

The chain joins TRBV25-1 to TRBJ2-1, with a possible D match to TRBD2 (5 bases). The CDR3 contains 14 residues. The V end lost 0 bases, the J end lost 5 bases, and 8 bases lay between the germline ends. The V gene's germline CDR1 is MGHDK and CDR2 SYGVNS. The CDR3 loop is CASSEYEGDNEQFF. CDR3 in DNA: TGTGCCAGCAGTGAATATGAGGGAGACAATGAGCAGTTCTTC.

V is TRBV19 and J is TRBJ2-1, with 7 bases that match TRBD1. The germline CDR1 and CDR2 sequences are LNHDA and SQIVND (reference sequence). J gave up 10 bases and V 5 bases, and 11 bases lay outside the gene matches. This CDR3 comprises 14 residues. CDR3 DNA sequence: TGTGCCAGTAGTTCCTGGCTAGCACAGGGGGAGCAGTTCTTC. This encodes CASSSWLAQGEQFF.

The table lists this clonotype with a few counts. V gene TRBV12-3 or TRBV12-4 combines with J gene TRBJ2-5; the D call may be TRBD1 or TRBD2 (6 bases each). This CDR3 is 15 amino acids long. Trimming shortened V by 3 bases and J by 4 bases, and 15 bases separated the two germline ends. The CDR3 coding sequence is TGTGCCAGCAGTTTTTGGGGGGCTCAGGGAGAGACCCAGTACTTC. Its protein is CASSFWGAQGETQYF.

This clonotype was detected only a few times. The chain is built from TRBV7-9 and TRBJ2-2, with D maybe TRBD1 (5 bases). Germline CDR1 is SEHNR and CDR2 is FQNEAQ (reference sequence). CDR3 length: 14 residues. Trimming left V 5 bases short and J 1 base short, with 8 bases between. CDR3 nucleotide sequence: TGTGCCAGCAGCACGACAGTGAACACCGGGGAGCTGTTTTTT. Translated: CASSTTVNTGELFF.

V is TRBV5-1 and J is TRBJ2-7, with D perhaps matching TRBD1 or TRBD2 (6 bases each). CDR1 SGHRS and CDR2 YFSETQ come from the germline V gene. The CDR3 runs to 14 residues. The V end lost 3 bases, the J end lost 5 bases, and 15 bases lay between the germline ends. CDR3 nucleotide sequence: TGCGCCAGCAGCTACCGAGGGGGGTTAGACGAGCAGTACTTC. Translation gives CASSYRGGLDEQYF.

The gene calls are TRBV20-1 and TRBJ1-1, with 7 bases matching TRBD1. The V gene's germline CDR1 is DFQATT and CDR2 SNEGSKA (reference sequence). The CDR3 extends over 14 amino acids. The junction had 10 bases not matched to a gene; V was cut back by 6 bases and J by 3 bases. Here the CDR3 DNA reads TGCAGTGCCGTACAGGGCAGGGGGTACACTGAAGCTTTCTTT. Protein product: CSAVQGRGYTEAFF.

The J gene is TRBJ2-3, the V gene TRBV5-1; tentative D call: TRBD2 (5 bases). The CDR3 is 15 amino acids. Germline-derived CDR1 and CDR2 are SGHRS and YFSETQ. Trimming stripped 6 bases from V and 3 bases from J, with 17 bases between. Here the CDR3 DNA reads TGCGCCAGCACCCGATGGGGAGCAGGAACAGATACGCAGTATTTT. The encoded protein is CASTRWGAGTDTQYF.

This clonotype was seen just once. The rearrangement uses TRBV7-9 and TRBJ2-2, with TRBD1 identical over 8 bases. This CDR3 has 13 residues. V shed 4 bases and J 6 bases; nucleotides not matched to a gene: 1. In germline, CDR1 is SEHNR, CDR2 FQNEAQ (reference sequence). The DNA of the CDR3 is TGTGCCAGCAGCTGGGGACAGGCCGGGGAGCTGTTTTTT. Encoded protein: CASSWGQAGELFF.

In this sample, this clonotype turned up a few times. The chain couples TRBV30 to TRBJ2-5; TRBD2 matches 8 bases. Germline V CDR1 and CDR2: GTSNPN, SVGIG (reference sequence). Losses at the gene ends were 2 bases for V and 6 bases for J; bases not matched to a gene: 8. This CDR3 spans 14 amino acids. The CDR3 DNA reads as TGTGCCTGGAGTTACGGGGGGGCCGTCAAGACCCAGTACTTC. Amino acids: CAWSYGGAVKTQYF.

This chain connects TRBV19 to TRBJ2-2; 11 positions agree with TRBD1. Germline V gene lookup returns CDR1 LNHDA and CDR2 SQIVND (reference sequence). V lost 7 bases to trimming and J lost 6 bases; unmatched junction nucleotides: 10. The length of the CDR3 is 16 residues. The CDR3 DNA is TGTGCCAGTACCAACCGGGACAGGGGGAAAGCCGGGGAGCTGTTTTTT. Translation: CASTNRDRGKAGELFF.

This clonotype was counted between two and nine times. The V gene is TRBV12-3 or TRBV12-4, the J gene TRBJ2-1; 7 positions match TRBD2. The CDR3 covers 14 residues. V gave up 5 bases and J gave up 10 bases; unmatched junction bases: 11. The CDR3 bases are TGTGCCAGCAGTCCCTCCCCTCCCGGGAGGGAGCAGTTCTTC. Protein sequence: CASSPSPPGREQFF.

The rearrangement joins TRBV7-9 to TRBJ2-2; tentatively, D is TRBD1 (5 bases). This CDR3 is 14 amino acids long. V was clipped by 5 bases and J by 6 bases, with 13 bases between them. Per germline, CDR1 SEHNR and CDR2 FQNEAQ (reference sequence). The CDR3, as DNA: TGTGCCAGCAGCCCCCCTGTCAGGGCCGGGGAGCTGTTTTTT. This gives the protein CASSPPVRAGELFF.

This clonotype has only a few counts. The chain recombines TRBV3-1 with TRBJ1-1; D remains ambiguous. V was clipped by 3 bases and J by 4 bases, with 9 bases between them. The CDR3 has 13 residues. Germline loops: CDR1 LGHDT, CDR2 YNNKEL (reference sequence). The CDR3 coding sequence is TGTGCCAGCAGCCACCAAGGAGTCACTGAAGCTTTCTTT. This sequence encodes CASSHQGVTEAFF.

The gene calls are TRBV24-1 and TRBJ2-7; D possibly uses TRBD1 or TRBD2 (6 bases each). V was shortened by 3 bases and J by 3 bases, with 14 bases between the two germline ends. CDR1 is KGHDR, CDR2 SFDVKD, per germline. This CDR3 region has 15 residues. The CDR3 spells CATSDRGRGGYEQYF. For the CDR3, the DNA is TGTGCCACCAGTGATCGGGGGCGAGGGGGCTACGAGCAGTACTTC.

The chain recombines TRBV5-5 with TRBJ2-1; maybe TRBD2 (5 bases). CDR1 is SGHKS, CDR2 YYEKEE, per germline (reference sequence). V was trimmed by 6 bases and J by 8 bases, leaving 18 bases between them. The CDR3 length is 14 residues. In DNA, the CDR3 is TGTGCCAGCAACCTAGCTTGGGGATCTCATGAGCAGTTCTTC. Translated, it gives CASNLAWGSHEQFF.

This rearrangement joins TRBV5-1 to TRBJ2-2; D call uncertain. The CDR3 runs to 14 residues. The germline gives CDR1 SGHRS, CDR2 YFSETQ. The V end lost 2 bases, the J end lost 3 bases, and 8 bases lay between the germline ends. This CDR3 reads CASSLRVYTGELFF. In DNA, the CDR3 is TGCGCCAGCAGCTTACGGGTCTACACCGGGGAGCTGTTTTTT.

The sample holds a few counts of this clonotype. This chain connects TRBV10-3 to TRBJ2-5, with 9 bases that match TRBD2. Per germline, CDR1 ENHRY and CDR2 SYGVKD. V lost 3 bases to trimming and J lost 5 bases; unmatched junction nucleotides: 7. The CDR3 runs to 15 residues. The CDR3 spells CAISDGGGAGETQYF. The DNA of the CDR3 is TGTGCCATCAGTGATGGCGGGGGGGCCGGGGAGACCCAGTACTTC.

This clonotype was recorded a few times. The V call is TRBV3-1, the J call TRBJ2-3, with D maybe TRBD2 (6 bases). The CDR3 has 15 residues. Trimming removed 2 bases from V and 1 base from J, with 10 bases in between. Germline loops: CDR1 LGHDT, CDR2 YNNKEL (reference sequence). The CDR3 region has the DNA TGTGCCAGCAGCCAACAGGAGGGCGGCACAGATACGCAGTATTTT. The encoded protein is CASSQQEGGTDTQYF.

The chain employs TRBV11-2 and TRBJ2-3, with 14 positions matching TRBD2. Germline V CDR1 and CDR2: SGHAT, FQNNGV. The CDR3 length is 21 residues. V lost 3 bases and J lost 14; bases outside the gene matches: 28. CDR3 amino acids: CASSFGTRGGLAGDRQYRAYF. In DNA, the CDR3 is TGTGCCAGCAGCTTTGGTACCCGGGGGGGACTAGCGGGAGACCGCCAATACCGGGCGTATTTT.

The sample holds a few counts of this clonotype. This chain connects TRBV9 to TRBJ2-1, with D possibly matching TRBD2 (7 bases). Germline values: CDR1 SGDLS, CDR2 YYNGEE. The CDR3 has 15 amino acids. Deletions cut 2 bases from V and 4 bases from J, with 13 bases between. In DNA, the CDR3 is TGTGCCAGCAGCGTCGGGGGAGGGGGATACAATGAGCAGTTCTTC. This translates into CASSVGGGGYNEQFF.

The CDR3 protein is CSGTTSGSPSNIQYF. CDR3 nucleotide sequence: TGCAGTGGTACGACTAGCGGGAGTCCTTCAAACATTCAGTACTTC. The chain carries TRBV20-1 and TRBJ2-4; 12 bases match TRBD2. Germline V lookup: CDR1 DFQATT, CDR2 SNEGSKA (reference sequence). The CDR3 loop spans 15 amino acids. Trimming took 7 bases from V and 6 from J; bases not matched to a gene: 10.

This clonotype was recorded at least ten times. The CDR3 here is CASSLGSGQNGELFF. The CDR3 DNA follows: TGTGCCAGCAGCTTAGGTTCCGGCCAAAACGGGGAGCTGTTTTTT. The genes are TRBV11-1 and TRBJ2-2; D unclear. Between the trimmed V and J ends, which lost 1 base and 7 bases, there was a span of 13 bases. Germline CDR1 SGHAT, CDR2 FQDESV (reference sequence). The length of the CDR3 is 15 residues.

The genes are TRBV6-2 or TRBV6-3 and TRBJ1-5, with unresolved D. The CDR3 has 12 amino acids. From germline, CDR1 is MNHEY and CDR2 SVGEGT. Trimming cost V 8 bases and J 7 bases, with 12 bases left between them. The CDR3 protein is CASGDISQPQHF. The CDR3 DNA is TGTGCCAGCGGAGATATTTCACAGCCCCAGCATTTT.

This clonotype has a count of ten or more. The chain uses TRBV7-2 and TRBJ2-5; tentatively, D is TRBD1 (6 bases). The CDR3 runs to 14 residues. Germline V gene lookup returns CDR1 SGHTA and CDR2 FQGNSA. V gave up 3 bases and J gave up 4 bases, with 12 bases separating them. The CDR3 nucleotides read TGTGCCAGCAGCTTTGGGCAAGGGGGAGAGACCCAGTACTTC. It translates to CASSFGQGGETQYF. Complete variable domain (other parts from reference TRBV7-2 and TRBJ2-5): GAGVSQSPSNKVTEKGKDVELRCDPISGHTALYWYRQSLGQGLEFLIYFQGNSAPDKSGLPSDRFSAERTGGSVSTLTIQRTQQEDSAVYLCASSFGQGGETQYFGPGTRLLVL.

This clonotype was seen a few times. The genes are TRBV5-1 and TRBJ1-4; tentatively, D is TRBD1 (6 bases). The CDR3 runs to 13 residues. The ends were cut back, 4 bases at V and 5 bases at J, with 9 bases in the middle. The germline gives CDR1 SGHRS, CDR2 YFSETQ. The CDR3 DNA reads TGCGCCAGCAGCCCCGGGACAAATGAAAAACTGTTTTTT. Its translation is CASSPGTNEKLFF. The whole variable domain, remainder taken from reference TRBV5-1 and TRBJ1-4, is KAGVTQTPRYLIKTRGQQVTLSCSPISGHRSVSWYQQTPGQGLQFLFEYFSETQRNKGNFPGRFSGRQFSNSRSEMNVSTLELGDSALYLCASSPGTNEKLFFGSGTQLSVL.